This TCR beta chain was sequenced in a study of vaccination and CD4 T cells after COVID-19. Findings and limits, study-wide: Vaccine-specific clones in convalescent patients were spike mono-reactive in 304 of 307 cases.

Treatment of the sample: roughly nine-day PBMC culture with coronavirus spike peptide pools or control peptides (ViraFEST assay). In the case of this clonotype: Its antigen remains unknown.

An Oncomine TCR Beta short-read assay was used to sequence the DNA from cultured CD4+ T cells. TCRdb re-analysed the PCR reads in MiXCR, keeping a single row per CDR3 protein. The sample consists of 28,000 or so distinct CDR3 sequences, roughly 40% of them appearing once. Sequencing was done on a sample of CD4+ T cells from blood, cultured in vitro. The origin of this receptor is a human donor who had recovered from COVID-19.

CDR3 nucleotides: TGCAGCGTTGATACAGTATCCACCGGGGAGCTGTTTTTT. As protein: CSVDTVSTGELFF. The chain recombines TRBV29-1 with TRBJ2-2, with no clear D. V gave up 3 bases and J gave up 4 bases, with 9 bases separating them. This CDR3 is 13 amino acids long. Germline CDR1 SQVTM, CDR2 ANQGSEA.